The sequence of this T cell receptor beta chain was determined in a study of blood T cell repertoires in COVID-19. Trimming took 6 bases from V and 7 from J; bases not matched to a gene: 5. The CDR3 runs to 13 residues. CDR1 LGHDT and CDR2 YNNKEL come from the germline V gene (reference sequence). Produced via immunoSEQ multiplex PCR; TCRdb's table is partial and in-frame only. The sample comprises around 140,000 clones, roughly 88% of which are singletons, and roughly 1.6% rests with the top ten. The receptor was isolated from a woman aged 45-65 years with acute or convalescent COVID-19. The sequenced material came from peripheral blood. V and J are TRBV3-1 (or the pseudogene TRBV3-2) and TRBJ1-2; 10 bases agree with TRBD1. The DNA of the CDR3 is TGTGCCAGCAGTCGACAGGGGGCTGTTGGCTACACCTTC. This sequence encodes CASSRQGAVGYTF.